Presented here are 19 T cell receptor beta chains from one specimen sequenced in a study of blood T cell repertoires in COVID-19. Libraries were prepared by immunoSEQ multiplex PCR; TCRdb keeps only in-frame clonotypes and omits some of them. This table has 140,000 to 150,000 clones, around 78% appearing once. The source material was peripheral blood. These receptors all come from a woman between 55 and 75 years old with acute or convalescent COVID-19.

The chain has TRBV7-9 and TRBJ2-1; 10 bases are shared with TRBD1. The CDR3 covers 16 residues. V dropped 5 bases and J dropped 1; count of bases not matched to a gene: 5. Germline V gene sequence: CDR1 SEHNR, CDR2 FQNEAQ (reference sequence). DNA of the CDR3: TGTGCCAGCAGCCCCGGGACAGGGGTATCCTACAATGAGCAGTTCTTC. Translation: CASSPGTGVSYNEQFF.

This chain connects TRBV27 to TRBJ2-1, with 7 bases matching TRBD2. Germline V CDR1 and CDR2: MNHEY, SMNVEV (reference sequence). This CDR3 spans 15 amino acids. The V and J ends lost 2 bases and 0 bases, in that order; junction bases with no gene match: 1. Here the CDR3 DNA reads TGTGCCAGCAGTTTAGGGGGGGGCTCCTACAATGAGCAGTTCTTC. Its protein product is CASSLGGGSYNEQFF.

This chain links TRBV28 with TRBJ2-3; 9 nucleotides align to TRBD1. The CDR3 sequence is 15 residues long. Germline V gene sequence: CDR1 MDHEN, CDR2 SYDVKM. Trimming removed 3 bases from V and 2 bases from J; junction bases left unmatched: 3. The CDR3 nucleotides read TGTGCCAGCAGTTTTGGGACAGGGCTCACAGATACGCAGTATTTT. Protein product: CASSFGTGLTDTQYF.

The chain recombines TRBV5-4 with TRBJ1-1, with TRBD1 as a possible D gene (5 bases). Germline V lookup: CDR1 SGHNT, CDR2 YYREEE (reference sequence). The CDR3 length is 12 residues. Trimming took off 0 bases at V and 7 bases at J, with 7 bases between the two ends. This chain's CDR3 is CASSLVGVEAFF. The CDR3 region has the DNA TGTGCCAGCAGCTTGGTAGGGGTTGAAGCTTTCTTT.

This chain links TRBV6-2 or TRBV6-3 with TRBJ1-5, with D uncertain. Germline V CDR1 and CDR2: MNHEY, SVGEGT. Trimming stripped 2 bases from V and 4 bases from J, with 6 bases between. The CDR3 has 13 amino acids. The CDR3 is CASSYGPNQPQHF. The CDR3 DNA follows: TGTGCCAGCAGTTACGGGCCAAATCAGCCCCAGCATTTT.

This chain links TRBV29-1 with TRBJ1-2, with unresolved D. The V gene lost 7 bases and the J gene lost 3 bases, with 9 bases spanning the gap. The CDR3 length is 11 residues. Germline V gene lookup returns CDR1 SQVTM and CDR2 ANQGSEA. DNA of the CDR3: TGCAGCGCGGGATCTGACTATGGCTACACCTTC. It translates to CSAGSDYGYTF.

The V call is TRBV28, the J call TRBJ2-1; unclear D gene. Germline V gene data show CDR1 as MDHEN and CDR2 as SYDVKM. This CDR3 is 12 amino acids long. V was cut by 6 bases and J by 4 bases, with 7 bases left in between. Here the CDR3 reads CASSPYYNEQFF. The CDR3 nucleotides read TGTGCCAGCAGCCCTTATTACAATGAGCAGTTCTTC. Looking up the rest from reference TRBV28 and TRBJ2-1 gives the full variable domain: DVKVTQSSRYLVKRTGEKVFLECVQDMDHENMFWYRQDPGLGLRLIYFSYDVKMKEKGDIPEGYSVSREKKERFSLILESASTNQTSMYLCASSPYYNEQFFGPGTRLTVL.

The V gene is TRBV7-9, the J gene TRBJ2-7, with D perhaps TRBD1 (6 bases). Germline CDR1 SEHNR, CDR2 FQNEAQ (reference sequence). The CDR3 totals 17 residues. V was pared by 1 base and J by 0 bases, with 16 bases between. The DNA of the CDR3 is TGTGCCAGCAGCTTAGGATCTGGGGGCCCCGTCTCCTACGAGCAGTACTTC. It translates to CASSLGSGGPVSYEQYF.

A single count supports this clone. The chain links TRBV25-1 to TRBJ1-1, with a tentative D call TRBD1 (5 bases). Germline assignment: CDR1 MGHDK and CDR2 SYGVNS. The CDR3 is made up of 13 amino acids. Trimming took 6 bases from V and 2 from J, leaving 10 bases between them. The CDR3 bases are TGTGCCAGCAGCCCAGGGATAAACACTGAAGCTTTCTTT. It yields the protein CASSPGINTEAFF.

The V gene is TRBV11-2, the J gene TRBJ2-7; a weak D match, TRBD2 (6 bases). V was shortened by 1 base and J by 2 bases, with 18 bases between the two germline ends. Germline V CDR1 and CDR2: SGHAT, FQNNGV. The CDR3 is 17 residues long. The CDR3 nucleotides are TGTGCCAGCAGCTTAGGGCAGATCGGCGGGAACCCCTACGAGCAGTACTTC. Protein product: CASSLGQIGGNPYEQYF.

This clone was recorded a few times. The DNA of the CDR3 is TGCGCCAGCAGCCGAGGGGGCGCGGCTACCTACGAGCAGTACTTC. It codes for CASSRGGAATYEQYF. The genes are TRBV5-1 and TRBJ2-7; 7 positions agree with TRBD1. The CDR3 loop spans 15 amino acids. After removal of 4 bases from V and 2 bases from J, the junction contained 9 bases not matched to a gene. The germline V gene has CDR1 SGHRS and CDR2 YFSETQ. Filled out from reference TRBV5-1 and TRBJ2-7, the complete variable domain reads KAGVTQTPRYLIKTRGQQVTLSCSPISGHRSVSWYQQTPGQGLQFLFEYFSETQRNKGNFPGRFSGRQFSNSRSEMNVSTLELGDSALYLCASSRGGAATYEQYFGPGTRLTVT.

The chain couples TRBV30 to TRBJ2-7, with TRBD2 matching over 12 bases. Unmatched junction bases numbered 3, after V lost 0 bases and J lost 3 bases. The CDR3 is 15 residues long. Germline values: CDR1 GTSNPN, CDR2 SVGIG (reference sequence). The CDR3 is CAWSVTSGSVYEQYF. The CDR3 DNA is TGTGCCTGGAGTGTGACTAGCGGGAGTGTCTACGAGCAGTACTTC.

The chain links TRBV4-2 to TRBJ1-1; possibly TRBD1 for D (6 bases). V was cut by 1 base and J by 0 bases, with 15 bases left in between. The germline gives CDR1 LGHNA, CDR2 YNFKEQ. The CDR3 length is 17 residues. This chain's CDR3 is CASSQVTLTGMNTEAFF. CDR3 in DNA: TGTGCCAGCAGCCAAGTGACACTGACAGGCATGAACACTGAAGCTTTCTTT.

This clone was picked up one time. This sequence joins TRBV9 and TRBJ2-2, with 10 bases matching TRBD1. With 5 bases clipped from V and 0 bases from J, the junction kept 4 bases outside the gene matches. CDR1 and CDR2 (germline): SGDLS, YYNGEE. The CDR3 contains 16 residues. CDR3 residues: CASSPGQGANTGELFF. In DNA, the CDR3 is TGTGCCAGCAGTCCTGGACAGGGGGCGAACACCGGGGAGCTGTTTTTT.

This chain connects TRBV12-3 or TRBV12-4 to TRBJ1-5; D is perhaps TRBD1 (6 bases). Trimming removed 5 bases from V and 5 bases from J, with 10 bases in between. The CDR3 loop spans 13 amino acids. The CDR3 loop reads CASSPTGYQPQHF. CDR3 coding DNA: TGTGCCAGCAGTCCCACAGGGTATCAGCCCCAGCATTTT.

This rearrangement joins TRBV3-1 (or the pseudogene TRBV3-2) to TRBJ1-1; D gene ambiguous. Deletions cut 2 bases from V and 2 bases from J, with 15 bases between. The CDR3 covers 16 residues. CDR1 is LGHDT, CDR2 YNNKEL, per germline (reference sequence). The CDR3 nucleotides are TGTGCCAGCAGCCAATCGTCCCGGGGTTTCAACACTGAAGCTTTCTTT. This sequence encodes CASSQSSRGFNTEAFF.

The chain has TRBV6-2 or TRBV6-3 and TRBJ1-2; D uncertain. Trimming left V 2 bases short and J 7 bases short, with 11 bases between. The CDR3 contains 13 residues. Germline V gene data show CDR1 as MNHEY and CDR2 as SVGEGT. The CDR3 bases are TGTGCCAGCAGTTACCCGAATCTCGGTGGCTACACCTTC. Its protein is CASSYPNLGGYTF.

The rearrangement joins TRBV20-1 to TRBJ1-2; D call uncertain. The CDR3 runs to 11 residues. Trimming shortened V by 3 bases and J by 8 bases, and 10 bases separated the two germline ends. In germline, CDR1 is DFQATT, CDR2 SNEGSKA (reference sequence). As DNA, the CDR3 is TGCAGTGCTAGTCCCCTATCGGGCTACACCTTC. Translated, it gives CSASPLSGYTF.

This clone appeared a single time. The V gene is TRBV6-4, the J gene TRBJ1-6; unclear D gene. Per the germline V gene, CDR1 is MRHNA and CDR2 is SNTAGT. The CDR3 is 16 residues long. V shed 8 bases and J shed 9 bases, with 23 bases lying between them. The CDR3 is CASSRPGPPAGSPLHF. CDR3 nucleotide sequence: TGTGCCAGCTCAAGACCGGGCCCCCCGGCGGGTTCACCCCTCCACTTT.